This TCR beta chain comes out of a study of blood T cell repertoires in COVID-19. About the research overall: Sample material is recorded as cDNA or gDNA derived from T cells, B-cell-depleted T cells, or PBMCs.

Sequencing was performed with immunoSEQ multiplex PCR; in TCRdb, only in-frame clones are kept and a portion is missing. The sample consists of over 200,000 clones, about 87% of them appearing once. V lost 6 bases, J lost 4 bases, and 16 bases lay in between. Germline CDR1 SGDLS, CDR2 YYNGEE. The CDR3 totals 15 residues. Participant age was roughly 18 to 100 years, and participants resided in roughly 25 US areas. Participants had their cohort set by participant-reported clinical history. Sequenced sample: PBMCs or T cells enriched from blood (not recorded which). The source of this sequence is a woman aged 40 to 55 with acute COVID-19. The gene calls are TRBV9 and TRBJ2-2; D is perhaps TRBD2 (6 bases). This CDR3 is CASTLLAGPTGELFF. The CDR3 coding sequence is TGTGCCAGCACCCTTTTGGCGGGGCCCACCGGGGAGCTGTTTTTT.